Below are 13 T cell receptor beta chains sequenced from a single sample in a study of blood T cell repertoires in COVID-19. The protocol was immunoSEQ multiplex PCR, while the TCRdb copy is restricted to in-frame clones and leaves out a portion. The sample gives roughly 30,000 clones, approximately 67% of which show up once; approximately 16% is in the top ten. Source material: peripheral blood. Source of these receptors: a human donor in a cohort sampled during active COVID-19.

The CDR3, as DNA: TGTGCCAGCAGCCCAGGAGGGACAGTCCAAGAGACCCAGTACTTC. This gives the protein CASSPGGTVQETQYF. The V call is TRBV11-3, the J call TRBJ2-5; D may be TRBD1 (7 bases). CDR1 is SGHNT and CDR2 is YENEEA in the germline V gene. V lost 5 bases, J lost 1 base, and 14 bases lay in between. This CDR3 has 15 residues.

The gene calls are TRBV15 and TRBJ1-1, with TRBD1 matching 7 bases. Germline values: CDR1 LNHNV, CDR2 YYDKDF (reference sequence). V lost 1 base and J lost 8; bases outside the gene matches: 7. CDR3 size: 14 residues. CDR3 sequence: CATSRAQQGREAFF. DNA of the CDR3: TGTGCCACCAGCAGAGCACAACAGGGGAGGGAAGCTTTCTTT.

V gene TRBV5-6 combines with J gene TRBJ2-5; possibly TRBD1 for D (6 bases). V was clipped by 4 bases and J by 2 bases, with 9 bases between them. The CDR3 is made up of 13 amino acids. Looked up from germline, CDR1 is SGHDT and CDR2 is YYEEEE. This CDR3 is CASSRTAQETQYF. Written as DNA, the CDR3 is TGTGCCAGCAGCCGGACAGCACAAGAGACCCAGTACTTC.

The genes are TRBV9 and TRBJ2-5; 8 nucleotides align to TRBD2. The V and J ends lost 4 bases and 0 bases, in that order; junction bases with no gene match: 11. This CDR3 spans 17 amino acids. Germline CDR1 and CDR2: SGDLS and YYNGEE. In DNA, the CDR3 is TGTGCCAGCAGCTCTCCCGTACTAGCGGAGAACCAAGAGACCCAGTACTTC. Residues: CASSSPVLAENQETQYF.

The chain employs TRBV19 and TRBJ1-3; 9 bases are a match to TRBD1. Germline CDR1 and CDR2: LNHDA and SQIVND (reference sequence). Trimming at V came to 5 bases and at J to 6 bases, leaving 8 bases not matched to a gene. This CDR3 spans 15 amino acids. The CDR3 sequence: CASSALGDRVNTIYF. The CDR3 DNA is TGTGCCAGTAGTGCGCTTGGGGACAGGGTAAACACCATATATTTT.

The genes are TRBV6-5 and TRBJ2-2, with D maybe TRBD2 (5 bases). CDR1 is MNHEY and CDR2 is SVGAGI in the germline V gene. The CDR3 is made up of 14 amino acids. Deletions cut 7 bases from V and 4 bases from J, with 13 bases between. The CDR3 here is CASTPSGGTGELFF. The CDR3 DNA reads TGTGCCAGCACACCCTCAGGAGGCACCGGGGAGCTGTTTTTT.

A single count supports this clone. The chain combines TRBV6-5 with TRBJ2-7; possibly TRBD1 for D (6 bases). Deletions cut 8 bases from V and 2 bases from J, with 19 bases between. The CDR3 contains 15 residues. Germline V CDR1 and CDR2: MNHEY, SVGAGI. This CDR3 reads CASWGKGHGTYEQYF. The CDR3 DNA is TGTGCCAGCTGGGGAAAGGGACACGGCACCTACGAGCAGTACTTC.

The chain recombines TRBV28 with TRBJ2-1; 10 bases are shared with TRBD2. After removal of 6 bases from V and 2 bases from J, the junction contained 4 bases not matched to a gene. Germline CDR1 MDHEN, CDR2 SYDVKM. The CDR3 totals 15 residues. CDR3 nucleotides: TGTGCCAGCAGACCAGCGGGAGGGCCCTACAATGAGCAGTTCTTC. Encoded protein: CASRPAGGPYNEQFF. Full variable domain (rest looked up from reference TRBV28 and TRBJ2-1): DVKVTQSSRYLVKRTGEKVFLECVQDMDHENMFWYRQDPGLGLRLIYFSYDVKMKEKGDIPEGYSVSREKKERFSLILESASTNQTSMYLCASRPAGGPYNEQFFGPGTRLTVL.

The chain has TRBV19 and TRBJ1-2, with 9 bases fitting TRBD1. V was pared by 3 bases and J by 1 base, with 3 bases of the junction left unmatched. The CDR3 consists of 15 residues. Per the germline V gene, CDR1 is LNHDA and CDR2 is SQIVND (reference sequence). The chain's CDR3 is CASSMDRGNNYGYTF. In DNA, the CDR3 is TGTGCCAGTAGTATGGACAGGGGAAATAACTATGGCTACACCTTC.

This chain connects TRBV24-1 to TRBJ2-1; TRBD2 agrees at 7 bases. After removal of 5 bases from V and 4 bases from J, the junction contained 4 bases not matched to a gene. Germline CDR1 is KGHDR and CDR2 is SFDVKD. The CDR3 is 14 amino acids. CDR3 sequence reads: CATSAGGGYNEQFF. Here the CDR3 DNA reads TGTGCCACCAGTGCTGGGGGGGGGTACAATGAGCAGTTCTTC.

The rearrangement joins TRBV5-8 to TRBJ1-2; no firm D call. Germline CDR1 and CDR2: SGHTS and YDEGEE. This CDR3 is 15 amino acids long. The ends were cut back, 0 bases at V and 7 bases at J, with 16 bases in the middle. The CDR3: CASSLGTVLSGGYTF. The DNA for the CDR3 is TGTGCCAGCAGCTTGGGAACAGTCTTATCCGGTGGCTACACCTTC. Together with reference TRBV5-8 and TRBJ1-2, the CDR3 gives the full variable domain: EAGVTQSPTHLIKTRGQQATLRCSPISGHTSVYWYQQALGLGLQFLLWYDEGEERNRGNFPPRFSGRQFPNYSSELNVNALELEDSALYLCASSLGTVLSGGYTFGSGTRLTVV.

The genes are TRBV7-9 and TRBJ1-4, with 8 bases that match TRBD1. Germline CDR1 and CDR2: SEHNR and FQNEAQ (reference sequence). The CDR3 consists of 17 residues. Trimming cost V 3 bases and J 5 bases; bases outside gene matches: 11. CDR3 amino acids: CASSLWKTGGENEKLFF. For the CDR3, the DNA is TGTGCCAGCAGCTTGTGGAAAACAGGGGGAGAGAATGAAAAACTGTTTTTT.

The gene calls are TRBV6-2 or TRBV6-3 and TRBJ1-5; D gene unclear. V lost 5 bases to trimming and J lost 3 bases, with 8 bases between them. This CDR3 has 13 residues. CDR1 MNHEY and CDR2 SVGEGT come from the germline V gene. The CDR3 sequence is CASSPPNNQPQHF. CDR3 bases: TGTGCCAGCAGTCCCCCCAACAATCAGCCCCAGCATTTT.